The next 30 T cell receptor beta chains were all read from a single sample in a study of molecular identifiers for immune sequencing clone quantification. TCRdb reprocessed the PCR reads with MiXCR, giving one entry per CDR3 protein. The table shows about 640,000 distinct CDR3 sequences, with around 20% occurring only once. Sequencing was carried out using naive CD8+ T cells from blood, with Jurkat cell RNA spiked in. Described subset: FACS-sorted CD8+CD4-CCR7+CD45RA+ naive T cells. The receptor source for this set is a human donor in good health. Some libraries in this study had Jurkat cell RNA spiked in.

The sample holds many counts of this clonotype. This rearrangement joins TRBV7-9 to TRBJ1-1, with TRBD1 as a possible D gene (6 bases). CDR1 SEHNR and CDR2 FQNEAQ come from the germline V gene (reference sequence). The ends were cut back, 4 bases at V and 2 bases at J, with 11 bases in the middle. This CDR3 comprises 14 residues. This chain's CDR3 is CASSSQGPNTEAFF. Here the CDR3 DNA reads TGTGCCAGCAGCTCTCAGGGGCCCAACACTGAAGCTTTCTTT.

Comments on this clonotype: Since a much larger clone is just one base distant, this may be a read error. V usage is TRBV28 and J usage is TRBJ1-6, with 7 bases that match TRBD1. Germline V CDR1 and CDR2: MDHEN, SYDVKM. The CDR3 has 15 residues. The CDR3: CAGSFDRVLNSPLHF. In DNA, the CDR3 is TGTGCCGGCAGTTTCGACAGGGTTTTAAATTCACCCCTCCACTTT.

This clonotype was seen once. The V and J genes are TRBV7-9 and TRBJ2-7, with D possibly TRBD2 on 5 matching bases. The CDR3 spans 14 residues. Germline V lookup: CDR1 SEHNR, CDR2 FQNEAQ (reference sequence). Trimming shortened V by 5 bases and J by 3 bases, and 14 bases separated the two germline ends. In DNA form, the CDR3 reads TGTGCCAGCAGCGAAAGCGGTGCCGACTACGAGCAGTACTTC. It yields the protein CASSESGADYEQYF.

Comments on this clonotype: Since no conserved phenylalanine or tryptophan closes the CDR3, a read error is the likely cause. This chain connects TRBV3-1 to TRBJ2-7; unclear D gene. The CDR3 runs 14 residues. V lost 0 bases and J 0 bases, leaving 6 bases between the germline ends. From germline, CDR1 is LGHDT and CDR2 YNNKEL (reference sequence). CDR3 nucleotides: TGTGCCAGCAGCCAAGATTCCCTCTCCTACGAGCAGTACTCC. The encoded protein is CASSQDSLSYEQYS.

About this clonotype: Mismatch with germline at one junction end may stem from a read error. This sequence joins TRBV19 and TRBJ2-6; the match to TRBD2 covers 8 bases. The length of the CDR3 is 14 residues. CDR1 and CDR2 from the germline V gene are LNHDA and SQIVND (reference sequence). The CDR3 loop is CASTTGGGANVPTF. Written as DNA, the CDR3 is TGTGCCAGTACCACCGGGGGGGGGGCCAACGTCCCGACTTTC.

This clonotype has a count of ten or more. V is TRBV14 and J is TRBJ2-7; TRBD1 might be the D (5 bases). The germline CDR1 and CDR2 sequences are SGHDN and FVKESK. The CDR3 loop spans 17 amino acids. Trimming left V 1 base short and J 0 bases short, with 16 bases between. The CDR3 loop is CASSQGDRTPSSYEQYF. CDR3 in DNA: TGTGCCAGCAGCCAAGGTGATCGGACACCAAGCTCCTACGAGCAGTACTTC.

This clonotype occurred once. The conserved closing phenylalanine or tryptophan is absent in this CDR3, likely reflecting a read error. The chain couples TRBV7-9 to TRBJ1-1, with D possibly being TRBD1 (6 bases). Trimming left V 8 bases short and J 4 bases short, with 11 bases between. This CDR3 has 12 residues. The germline V gene encodes CDR1 SEHNR and CDR2 FQNEAQ (reference sequence). CDR3: CASAGEFTEAFS. CDR3 sequence (DNA): TGTGCCAGCGCAGGGGAGTTCACTGAAGCTTTCTCT.

In this sample, this clonotype turned up many times. The rearrangement uses TRBV25-1 and TRBJ2-7; perhaps TRBD1 as D (6 bases). CDR3 size: 14 residues. Trimming took off 1 base at V and 3 bases at J, with 10 bases between the two ends. CDR1 is MGHDK and CDR2 is SYGVNS in the germline V gene. The CDR3 protein is CASSEWQGNYEQYF. The DNA for the CDR3 is TGTGCCAGCAGTGAATGGCAGGGGAACTACGAGCAGTACTTC.

This clonotype has a count of ten or more. The rearrangement links TRBV27 to TRBJ2-7; the D gene is possibly TRBD1 (6 bases). The CDR3 spans 13 residues. With 4 bases removed from V and 2 bases from J, the gap between germline ends came to 9 bases. Germline V gives CDR1 MNHEY, CDR2 SMNVEV (reference sequence). DNA of the CDR3: TGTGCCAGCAGTTACACAGGGACCTACGAGCAGTACTTC. Amino acids: CASSYTGTYEQYF.

This clonotype appeared many times. V gene TRBV5-4 combines with J gene TRBJ2-5; TRBD2 is a possible D gene (6 bases). CDR1 SGHNT and CDR2 YYREEE come from the germline V gene (reference sequence). The CDR3 totals 14 residues. V lost 0 bases, J lost 5 bases, and 11 bases lay in between. CDR3 in amino acids: CASSLEGGEETQYF. In DNA, the CDR3 is TGTGCCAGCAGCTTGGAGGGAGGCGAGGAGACCCAGTACTTC.

About this clonotype itself: With a much larger clone just one base away, this may be a read error. V is TRBV7-6 and J is TRBJ2-3; a weak D match, TRBD2 (5 bases). Germline V CDR1 and CDR2: SGHVS, FNYEAQ. V was trimmed by 6 bases and J by 2 bases, leaving 21 bases between them. This CDR3 is 17 amino acids long. This CDR3 reads CASSRIARRAFTDTQYF. CDR3 sequence (DNA): TGTGCCAGCAGTCGAATAGCGCGGCGAGCTTTCACAGATACGCAGTATTTT.

Concerning this clonotype itself: This may stem from a read error, because a much larger clone lies one nucleotide away. This rearrangement joins TRBV20-1 to TRBJ2-2, with a possible D match to TRBD2 (5 bases). Per the germline V gene, CDR1 is DFQATT and CDR2 is SNEGSKA (reference sequence). The length of the CDR3 is 14 residues. CDR3 protein: CSASTDPGSGKLFF. The CDR3 DNA reads as TGCAGTGCTAGCACTGACCCGGGGTCCGGGAAGCTGTTTTTT.

On this clonotype: Compared with germline, one end of the junction differs, possibly owing to a read error. The chain links TRBV20-1 to TRBJ2-3; 8 bases match TRBD2. This CDR3 spans 19 amino acids. Germline CDR1 is DFQATT and CDR2 is SNEGSKA (reference sequence). DNA for the CDR3: TGCAGTGCCAATATCCGGGACAAACGCGGGGGGACGAGCACAGATACGCGGTATTTT. Its protein product is CSANIRDKRGGTSTDTRYF.

This clonotype was counted ten times or more. The chain uses TRBV28 and TRBJ1-5; perhaps TRBD1 as D (5 bases). The V end was cut by 4 bases, the J end by 11 bases, with 12 bases between. This CDR3 is 12 amino acids long. Looked up from germline, CDR1 is MDHEN and CDR2 is SYDVKM. This CDR3 is CASSSTAPAQHF. Here the CDR3 DNA reads TGTGCCAGCAGTTCGACAGCTCCGGCCCAGCATTTT.

V usage is TRBV20-1 and J usage is TRBJ2-1; D may be TRBD2 (5 bases). Per germline, CDR1 DFQATT and CDR2 SNEGSKA (reference sequence). The CDR3 extends over 14 amino acids. Trimming left V 3 bases short and J 2 bases short, with 11 bases between. Written as DNA, the CDR3 is TGCAGTGCTAGGCCAAGCGGTACCTACAATGAGCAGTTCTTC. It encodes CSARPSGTYNEQFF.

The sample holds many counts of this clonotype. This sequence joins TRBV19 and TRBJ2-7; TRBD2 is a possible D gene (6 bases). Trimming shortened V by 4 bases and J by 5 bases, and 15 bases separated the two germline ends. Germline V CDR1 and CDR2: LNHDA, SQIVND (reference sequence). This CDR3 comprises 14 residues. CDR3 in DNA: TGTGCCAGTAGTAGCCGGGACTGGGTACACGAGCAGTACTTC. Translation: CASSSRDWVHEQYF.

This clonotype was counted ten times or more. The chain is built from TRBV6-5 and TRBJ1-1, with D unclear. Germline CDR1 reads MNHEY; CDR2 reads SVGAGI. CDR3 length equals 15 residues. The V gene lost 8 bases and the J gene lost 0 bases, with 16 bases spanning the gap. This CDR3 is CASQTEIQLNTEAFF. The CDR3 DNA is TGTGCCAGCCAAACCGAAATACAGTTGAACACTGAAGCTTTCTTT.

The table lists this clonotype with many counts. CDR3 sequence: CATSPGRAEKLFF. The CDR3 DNA follows: TGTGCCACCAGCCCGGGACGGGCTGAAAAACTGTTTTTT. The chain is built from TRBV15 and TRBJ1-4; possibly TRBD1 for D (5 bases). The CDR3 covers 13 residues. Per germline, CDR1 LNHNV and CDR2 YYDKDF (reference sequence). The V end was cut by 5 bases, the J end by 7 bases, with 11 bases between.

In regard to this clonotype: The junction departs from the called germline gene at one end, perhaps through a read error. The chain recombines TRBV24-1 with TRBJ2-2; 7 bases map to TRBD1. Germline loops: CDR1 KGHDR, CDR2 SFDVKD. The length of the CDR3 is 14 residues. The CDR3 spells CATSDSDRPGELLF. The CDR3, as DNA: TGTGCCACCAGTGATTCGGACAGGCCCGGGGAGCTGCTTTTT.

With regard to this clonotype: A far bigger clonotype differs at one base, so this is likely a read error. The gene calls are TRBV7-9 and TRBJ2-2; D uncertain. Germline lookup yields CDR1 SEHNR and CDR2 FQNEAQ (reference sequence). This CDR3 has 12 amino acids. The CDR3 is CAGSRETGELFF. The CDR3 DNA is TGTGCCGGCAGTCGAGAAACCGGGGAGCTGTTTTTT.

Turning to this clonotype: No conserved phenylalanine or tryptophan is present at the end of the CDR3, so a read error is the likely explanation. The chain uses TRBV20-1 and TRBJ2-3; 7 bases are a match to TRBD1. CDR3 length: 13 residues. The ends lost 4 bases at V and 7 bases at J; junction bases unmatched: 8. The germline V gene encodes CDR1 DFQATT and CDR2 SNEGSKA (reference sequence). CDR3 protein: CSATEGAGYTQYL. The CDR3 nucleotides are TGCAGTGCTACCGAGGGGGCAGGGTATACGCAGTATCTT.

This clonotype came up a few times. The chain employs TRBV4-1 and TRBJ2-5; 8 nucleotides agree with TRBD2. The germline V gene encodes CDR1 MGHRA and CDR2 YSYEKL. The CDR3 runs 16 residues. Losses at the gene ends were 1 base for V and 4 bases for J; bases not matched to a gene: 8. The CDR3 DNA is TGCGCCAGCAGCCAAGTTACCGGGGGGGTAAGAGAGACCCAGTACTTC. This sequence encodes CASSQVTGGVRETQYF.

This clonotype was observed a handful of times. This may be a read error, as it is one base from a much larger clone. The chain recombines TRBV6-2 or TRBV6-3 with TRBJ2-3, with a tentative D call TRBD1 (5 bases). This CDR3 spans 18 amino acids. Per germline, CDR1 MNHEY and CDR2 SVGEGT. The CDR3 nucleotides read TGTGCCAGCAGTTACCCCCGGACAACCTTCCAGAACACAGGTACGCAGTATTTT. This encodes CASSYPRTTFQNTGTQYF.

This clonotype was seen repeatedly, ten times or more. This chain connects TRBV29-1 to TRBJ2-2; 11 bases are shared with TRBD1. CDR3 size: 16 residues. J lost 4 bases, V lost 3 bases, and 7 bases had no gene match. Germline V gives CDR1 SQVTM, CDR2 ANQGSEA. The CDR3 loop reads CSVDGIGTGGTGELFF. The CDR3 DNA follows: TGCAGCGTTGACGGGATTGGGACAGGGGGCACCGGGGAGCTGTTTTTT.

The chain recombines TRBV27 with TRBJ1-2; no clear D. Germline-derived CDR1 and CDR2 are MNHEY and SMNVEV (reference sequence). Deletions cut 2 bases from V and 8 bases from J, with 12 bases between. The CDR3 totals 13 residues. CDR3 DNA: TGTGCCAGCAGTTTAGCTGGCCCTAGAGGCTACACCTTC. It codes for CASSLAGPRGYTF.

This clonotype was picked up many times. This rearrangement joins TRBV29-1 to TRBJ1-2; 7 bases match TRBD1. The CDR3 runs to 15 residues. Germline CDR1 reads SQVTM; CDR2 reads ANQGSEA. V shed 6 bases, J shed 8 bases, and the junction held 18 bases outside the gene matches. CDR3 sequence (DNA): TGCAGCGTCTTGAACCGACAGGGAGTGATTGAAGGCTACACCTTC. It encodes CSVLNRQGVIEGYTF. Looking up the rest from reference TRBV29-1 and TRBJ1-2 gives the full variable domain: SAVISQKPSRDICQRGTSLTIQCQVDSQVTMMFWYRQQPGQSLTLIATANQGSEATYESGFVIDKFPISRPNLTFSTLTVSNMSPEDSSIYLCSVLNRQGVIEGYTFGSGTRLTVV.

Many counts were recorded for this clonotype. The chain combines TRBV12-3 or TRBV12-4 with TRBJ1-5, with 7 nucleotides matching TRBD1. This CDR3 has 14 residues. The V segment lost 5 bases and the J segment 5 bases; nucleotides outside the gene matches: 6. The CDR3 loop is CASSHLDRDQPQHF. The CDR3 DNA reads TGTGCCAGCAGTCACCTAGACAGGGATCAGCCCCAGCATTTT.

With regard to this clonotype: This may arise from a read error, as a much more abundant clone is one base away. The V call is TRBV20-1, the J call TRBJ1-1; no clear D. The length of the CDR3 is 15 residues. Trimming removed 0 bases from V and 4 bases from J, with 15 bases in between. The germline V gene has CDR1 DFQATT and CDR2 SNEGSKA (reference sequence). DNA for the CDR3: TGCAGTGCTAGAGACAAGGTTGGCCCGGGCACTGAAGCTTTCTTT. Protein product: CSARDKVGPGTEAFF.

This clonotype was seen only a few times. The chain is built from TRBV19 and TRBJ1-1; D is uncertain. The CDR3 loop spans 15 amino acids. V was pared by 3 bases and J by 0 bases, with 11 bases between. The V gene's germline CDR1 is LNHDA and CDR2 SQIVND (reference sequence). The CDR3 sequence: CASSIGLGLNTEAFF. The CDR3 coding sequence is TGTGCCAGTAGTATTGGTTTGGGGTTGAACACTGAAGCTTTCTTT.

About this clonotype: A much bigger clone sits one base away, suggesting this may be a read error. The gene calls are TRBV14 and TRBJ2-5, with TRBD2 matching 11 bases. Germline V CDR1 and CDR2: SGHDN, FVKESK. V was clipped by 2 bases and J by 9 bases; unmatched bases: 8. The CDR3 spans 15 residues. The CDR3 sequence is CASSQLTSGEESQYF. The DNA of the CDR3 is TGTGCCAGCAGCCAATTGACTAGCGGGGAGGAGTCCCAGTACTTC.